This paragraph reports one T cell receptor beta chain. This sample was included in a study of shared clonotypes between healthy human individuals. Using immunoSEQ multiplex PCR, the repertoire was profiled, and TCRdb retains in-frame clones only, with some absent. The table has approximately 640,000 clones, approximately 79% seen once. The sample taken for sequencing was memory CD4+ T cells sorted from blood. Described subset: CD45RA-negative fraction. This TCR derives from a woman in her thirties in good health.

The CDR3 DNA sequence: TGTGCCTTCCTAAGCGGGGTGGGCTACAATGAGCAGTTCTTC. This encodes CAFLSGVGYNEQFF. V is TRBV7-3 and J is TRBJ2-1, with 7 positions matching TRBD2. Trimming cost V 11 bases and J 3 bases; bases outside gene matches: 10. The CDR3 spans 14 residues. Germline lookup yields CDR1 SGHTA and CDR2 FQGTGA. The full variable domain, rest sourced from reference TRBV7-3 and TRBJ2-1, is GAGVSQTPSNKVTEKGKYVELRCDPISGHTALYWYRQSLGQGPEFLIYFQGTGAADDSGLPNDRFFAVRPEGSVSTLKIQRTERGDSAVYLCAFLSGVGYNEQFFGPGTRLTVL.